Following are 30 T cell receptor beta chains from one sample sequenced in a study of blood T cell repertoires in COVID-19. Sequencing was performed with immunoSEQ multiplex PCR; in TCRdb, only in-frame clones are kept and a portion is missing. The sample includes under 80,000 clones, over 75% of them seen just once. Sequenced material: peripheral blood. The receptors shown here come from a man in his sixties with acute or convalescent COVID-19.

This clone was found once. CDR3 sequence reads: CASSEGFGTAPYEQYF. CDR3 nucleotide sequence: TGTGCCAGCAGTGAAGGGTTTGGGACAGCCCCCTACGAGCAGTACTTC. The chain joins TRBV2 to TRBJ2-7; TRBD1 aligns across 7 bases. J lost 2 bases, V lost 1 base, and 8 bases had no gene match. CDR3 size: 16 residues. Germline-derived CDR1 and CDR2 are SNHLY and FYNNEI.

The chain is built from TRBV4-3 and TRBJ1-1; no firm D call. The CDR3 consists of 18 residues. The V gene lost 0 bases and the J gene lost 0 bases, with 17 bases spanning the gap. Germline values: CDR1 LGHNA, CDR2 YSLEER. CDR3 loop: CASSQDFVRSGLNTEAFF. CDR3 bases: TGCGCCAGCAGCCAAGATTTCGTCAGGTCAGGCCTGAACACTGAAGCTTTCTTT.

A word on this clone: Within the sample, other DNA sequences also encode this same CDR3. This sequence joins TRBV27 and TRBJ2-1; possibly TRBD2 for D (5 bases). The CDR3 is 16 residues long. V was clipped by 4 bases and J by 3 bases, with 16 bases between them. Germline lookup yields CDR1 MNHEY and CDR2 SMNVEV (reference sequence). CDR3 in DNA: TGTGCCAGCAGTTCAGAGGGAGACCGGGGCTACAATGAGCAGTTCTTC. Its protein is CASSSEGDRGYNEQFF.

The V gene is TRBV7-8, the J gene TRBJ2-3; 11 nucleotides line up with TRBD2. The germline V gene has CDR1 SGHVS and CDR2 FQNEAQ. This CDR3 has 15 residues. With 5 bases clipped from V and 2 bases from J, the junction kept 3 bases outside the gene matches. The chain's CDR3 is CASSKTSGTTDTQYF. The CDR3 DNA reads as TGTGCCAGCAGCAAGACTAGCGGGACCACAGATACGCAGTATTTT.

This chain's CDR3 is CASSLEGVEQYF. The CDR3 bases are TGTGCCAGCAGCTTAGAAGGGGTCGAGCAGTACTTC. The genes are TRBV13 and TRBJ2-7, with a tentative D call TRBD1 (5 bases). The germline gives CDR1 PRHDT, CDR2 FYEKMQ (reference sequence). This CDR3 has 12 amino acids. Trimming took 1 base from V and 6 from J, leaving 7 bases between them.

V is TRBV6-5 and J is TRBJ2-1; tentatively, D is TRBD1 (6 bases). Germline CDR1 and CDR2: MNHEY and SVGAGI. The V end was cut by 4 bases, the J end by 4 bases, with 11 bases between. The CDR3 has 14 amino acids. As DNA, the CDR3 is TGTGCCAGCAGTTCAAGACAGGAATACAATGAGCAGTTCTTC. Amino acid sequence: CASSSRQEYNEQFF.

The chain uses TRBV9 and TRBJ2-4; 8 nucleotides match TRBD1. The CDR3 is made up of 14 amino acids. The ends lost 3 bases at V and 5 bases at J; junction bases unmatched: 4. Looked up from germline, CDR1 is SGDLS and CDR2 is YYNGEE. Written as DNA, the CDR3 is TGTGCCAGCAGCGAGACAGGGGCCCAAAACATTCAGTACTTC. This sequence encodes CASSETGAQNIQYF.

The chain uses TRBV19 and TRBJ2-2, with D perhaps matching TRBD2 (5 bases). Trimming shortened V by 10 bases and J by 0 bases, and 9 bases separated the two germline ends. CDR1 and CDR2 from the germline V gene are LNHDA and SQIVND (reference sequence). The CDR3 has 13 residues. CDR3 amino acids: CATRRANTGELFF. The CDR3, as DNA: TGTGCCACGAGGCGGGCGAACACCGGGGAGCTGTTTTTT.

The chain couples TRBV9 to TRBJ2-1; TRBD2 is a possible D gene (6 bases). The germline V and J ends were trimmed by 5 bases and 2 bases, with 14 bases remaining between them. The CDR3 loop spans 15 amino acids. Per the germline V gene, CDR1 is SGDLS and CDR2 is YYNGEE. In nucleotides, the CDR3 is TGTGCCAGCAGTTACGGGCGGGGCCCCTACAATGAGCAGTTCTTC. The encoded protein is CASSYGRGPYNEQFF.

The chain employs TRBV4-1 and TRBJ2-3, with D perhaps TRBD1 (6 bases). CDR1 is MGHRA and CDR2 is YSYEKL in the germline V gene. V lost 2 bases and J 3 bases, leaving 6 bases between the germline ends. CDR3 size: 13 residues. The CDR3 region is CASSQQGTDTQYF. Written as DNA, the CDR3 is TGCGCCAGCAGCCAACAGGGGACAGATACGCAGTATTTT.

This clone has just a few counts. The CDR3 here is CASSQGGGAGDTQYF. The CDR3 DNA follows: TGTGCCAGCAGCCAAGGCGGGGGGGCTGGGGATACGCAGTATTTT. The rearrangement uses TRBV3-1 (or the pseudogene TRBV3-2) and TRBJ2-3; 9 bases match TRBD2. V shed 1 base and J 6 bases; nucleotides not matched to a gene: 5. This CDR3 contains 15 residues. Germline V gene data show CDR1 as LGHDT and CDR2 as YNNKEL (reference sequence).

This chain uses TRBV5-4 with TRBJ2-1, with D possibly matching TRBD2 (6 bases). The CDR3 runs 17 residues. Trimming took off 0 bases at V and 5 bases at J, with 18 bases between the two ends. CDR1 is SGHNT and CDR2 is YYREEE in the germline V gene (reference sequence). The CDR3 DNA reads TGTGCCAGCAGCTTGGCCGACATGGCGGGGTCCAACAATGAGCAGTTCTTC. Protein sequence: CASSLADMAGSNNEQFF.

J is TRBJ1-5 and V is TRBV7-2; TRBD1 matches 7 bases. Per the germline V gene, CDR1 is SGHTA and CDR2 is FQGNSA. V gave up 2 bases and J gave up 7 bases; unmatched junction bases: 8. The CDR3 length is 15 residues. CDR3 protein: CASSLSDRAGQPQHF. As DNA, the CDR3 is TGTGCCAGCAGCTTATCCGACAGGGCTGGGCAGCCCCAGCATTTT.

The CDR3 region is CASSFIQNPYEQYF. The CDR3 region has the DNA TGTGCCAGCAGTTTTATACAGAACCCTTACGAGCAGTACTTC. This chain joins TRBV27 and TRBJ2-7, with no clear D. This CDR3 region has 14 residues. Germline V gene sequence: CDR1 MNHEY, CDR2 SMNVEV (reference sequence). V was clipped by 3 bases and J by 4 bases, with 13 bases between them.

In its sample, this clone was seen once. As DNA, the CDR3 is TGCGCCAGCAGCCCTCTAGCAGGGACAGGGAAGGGAGAGACCCAGTACTTC. Translated: CASSPLAGTGKGETQYF. The gene calls are TRBV5-1 and TRBJ2-5; the match to TRBD1 covers 9 bases. From germline, CDR1 is SGHRS and CDR2 YFSETQ. With V trimmed by 4 bases and J by 4 bases, 14 bases remained unmatched. CDR3 size: 17 residues.

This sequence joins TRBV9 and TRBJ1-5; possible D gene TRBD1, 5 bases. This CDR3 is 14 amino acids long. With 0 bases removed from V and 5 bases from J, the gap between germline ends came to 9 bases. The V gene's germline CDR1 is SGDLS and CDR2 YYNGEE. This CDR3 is CASSVEGEDQPQHF. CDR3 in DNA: TGTGCCAGCAGCGTAGAAGGGGAAGATCAGCCCCAGCATTTT.

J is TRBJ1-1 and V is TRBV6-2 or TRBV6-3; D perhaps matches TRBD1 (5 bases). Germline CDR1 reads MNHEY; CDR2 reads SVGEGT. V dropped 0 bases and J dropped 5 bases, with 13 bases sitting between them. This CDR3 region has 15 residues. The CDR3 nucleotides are TGTGCCAGCAGTTACTCCGGCCAGGGTTGGACTGAAGCTTTCTTT. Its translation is CASSYSGQGWTEAFF.

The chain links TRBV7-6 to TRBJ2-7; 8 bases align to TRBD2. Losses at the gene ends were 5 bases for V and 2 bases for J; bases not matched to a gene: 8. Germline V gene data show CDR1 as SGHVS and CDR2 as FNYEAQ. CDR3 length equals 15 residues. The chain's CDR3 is CASSTGLAPTYEQYF. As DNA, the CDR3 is TGTGCCAGCAGCACAGGACTAGCTCCTACCTACGAGCAGTACTTC.

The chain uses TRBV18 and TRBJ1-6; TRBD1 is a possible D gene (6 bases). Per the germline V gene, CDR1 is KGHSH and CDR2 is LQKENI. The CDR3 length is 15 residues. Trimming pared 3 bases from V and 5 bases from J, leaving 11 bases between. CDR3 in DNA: TGTGCCAGCTCACCCGTGGACAGCCATAATTCACCCCTCCACTTT. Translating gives CASSPVDSHNSPLHF.

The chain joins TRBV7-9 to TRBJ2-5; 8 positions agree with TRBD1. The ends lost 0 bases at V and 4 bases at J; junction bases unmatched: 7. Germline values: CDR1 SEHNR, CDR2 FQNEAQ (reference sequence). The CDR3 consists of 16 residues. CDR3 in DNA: TGTGCCAGCAGCTTAGCGACAGGGGCGAAAGGAGAGACCCAGTACTTC. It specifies CASSLATGAKGETQYF.

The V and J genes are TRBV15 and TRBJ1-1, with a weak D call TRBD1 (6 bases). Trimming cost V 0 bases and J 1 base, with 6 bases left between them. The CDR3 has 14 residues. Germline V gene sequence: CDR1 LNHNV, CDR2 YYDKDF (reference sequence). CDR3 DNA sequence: TGTGCCACCAGCAGAGACAGGGGGAACACTGAAGCTTTCTTT. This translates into CATSRDRGNTEAFF.

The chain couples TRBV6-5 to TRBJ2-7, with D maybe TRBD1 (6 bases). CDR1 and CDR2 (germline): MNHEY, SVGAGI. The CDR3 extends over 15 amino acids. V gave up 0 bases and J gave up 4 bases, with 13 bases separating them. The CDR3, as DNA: TGTGCCAGCAGTTACTCTGCAGGGGTCGGGTACGAGCAGTACTTC. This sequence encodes CASSYSAGVGYEQYF.

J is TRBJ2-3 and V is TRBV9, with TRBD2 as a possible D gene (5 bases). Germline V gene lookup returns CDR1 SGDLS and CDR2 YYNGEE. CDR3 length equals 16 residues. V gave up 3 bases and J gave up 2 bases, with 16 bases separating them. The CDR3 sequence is CASSAVPEGITDTQYF. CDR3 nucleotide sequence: TGTGCCAGCAGCGCCGTTCCTGAGGGAATCACAGATACGCAGTATTTT.

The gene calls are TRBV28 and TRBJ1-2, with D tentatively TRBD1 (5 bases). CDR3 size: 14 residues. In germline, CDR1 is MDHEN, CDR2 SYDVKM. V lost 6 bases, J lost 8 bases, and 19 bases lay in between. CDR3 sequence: CASSPTITGMGYTF. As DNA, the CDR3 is TGTGCCAGCAGCCCCACCATCACAGGCATGGGCTACACCTTC.

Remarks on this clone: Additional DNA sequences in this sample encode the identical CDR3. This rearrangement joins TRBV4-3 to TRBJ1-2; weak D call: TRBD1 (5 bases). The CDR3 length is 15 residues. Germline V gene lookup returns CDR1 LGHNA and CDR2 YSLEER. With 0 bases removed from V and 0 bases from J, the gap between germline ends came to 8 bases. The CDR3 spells CASSQDAGTNYGYTF. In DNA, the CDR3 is TGCGCCAGCAGCCAAGACGCAGGGACTAACTATGGCTACACCTTC.

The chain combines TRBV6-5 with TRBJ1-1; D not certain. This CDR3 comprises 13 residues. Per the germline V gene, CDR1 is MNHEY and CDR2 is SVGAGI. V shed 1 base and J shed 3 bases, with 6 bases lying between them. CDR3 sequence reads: CASSYLRYTEAFF. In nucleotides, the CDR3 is TGTGCCAGCAGTTACTTGAGGTACACTGAAGCTTTCTTT.

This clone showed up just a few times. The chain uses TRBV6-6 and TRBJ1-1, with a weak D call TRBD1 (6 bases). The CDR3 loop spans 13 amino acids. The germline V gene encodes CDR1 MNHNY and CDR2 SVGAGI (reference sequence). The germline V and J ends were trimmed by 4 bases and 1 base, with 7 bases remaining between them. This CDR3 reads CASSSDRNTEAFF. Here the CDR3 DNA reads TGTGCCAGCAGTTCGGACAGGAACACTGAAGCTTTCTTT.

CDR3 sequence reads: CAISEFGQGANTGELFF. The CDR3, as DNA: TGTGCCATCAGTGAGTTCGGACAGGGGGCGAACACCGGGGAGCTGTTTTTT. The chain employs TRBV10-3 and TRBJ2-2; 10 bases agree with TRBD1. The CDR3 is 17 amino acids. The germline V gene has CDR1 ENHRY and CDR2 SYGVKD. The J segment lost 0 bases and the V segment lost 1 base, leaving 2 bases of the junction unmatched.

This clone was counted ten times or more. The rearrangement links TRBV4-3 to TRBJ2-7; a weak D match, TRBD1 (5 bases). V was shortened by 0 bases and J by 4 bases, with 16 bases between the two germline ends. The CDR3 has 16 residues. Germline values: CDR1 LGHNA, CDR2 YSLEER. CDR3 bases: TGCGCCAGCAGCCAAGATCGCGCAGGTGGGGCATACGAGCAGTACTTC. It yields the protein CASSQDRAGGAYEQYF.

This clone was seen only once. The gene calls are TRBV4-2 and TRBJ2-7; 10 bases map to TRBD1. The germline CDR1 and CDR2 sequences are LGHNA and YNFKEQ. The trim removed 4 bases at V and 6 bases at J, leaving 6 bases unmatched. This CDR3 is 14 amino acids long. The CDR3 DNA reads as TGTGCCAGCAGCCGTGACAGGGGGCGAGCCGAGCAGTACTTC. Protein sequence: CASSRDRGRAEQYF.